The 23 T cell receptor beta chains below all came from one sample that was sequenced in a study of T cell responses to AZD1222 COVID-19 vaccine. The repertoire was sequenced with immunoSEQ multiplex PCR; TCRdb's copy has only in-frame clones and lacks some. In the table there are more than 150,000 clones, about nine tenths of which are singletons. The material was peripheral blood, obtained on day 0 of AZD1222 vaccination. The receptors originated from an adult in good health.

The chain joins TRBV11-2 to TRBJ1-2, with 10 bases that match TRBD1. CDR1 is SGHAT and CDR2 is FQNNGV in the germline V gene. Trimming cost V 6 bases and J 7 bases; bases outside gene matches: 8. The CDR3 runs to 14 residues. The CDR3 sequence: CASSSGTGVFGYTF. CDR3 bases: TGTGCCAGCAGTTCCGGGACAGGGGTCTTTGGCTACACCTTC.

The gene calls are TRBV7-3 and TRBJ1-1, with 11 bases that match TRBD1. The CDR3 length is 15 residues. With V trimmed by 4 bases and J by 3 bases, 4 bases remained unmatched. CDR1 and CDR2 from the germline V gene are SGHTA and FQGTGA. CDR3 bases: TGTGCCAGCAGCTCTAGGGGACAGGGGGACACTGAAGCTTTCTTT. The encoded protein is CASSSRGQGDTEAFF.

This chain joins TRBV3-1 (or the pseudogene TRBV3-2) and TRBJ1-1, with TRBD1 matching over 9 bases. V lost 4 bases, J lost 2 bases, and 8 bases stayed unmatched. CDR3 size: 16 residues. Germline CDR1 reads LGHDT; CDR2 reads YNNKEL (reference sequence). For the CDR3, the DNA is TGTGCCAGCAGCCTGGGACAGGGACTACCCAACACTGAAGCTTTCTTT. It encodes CASSLGQGLPNTEAFF.

CDR3 sequence reads: CASSQDLAGNEQFF. CDR3 nucleotides: TGTGCCAGCAGCCAAGATTTAGCGGGGAATGAGCAGTTCTTC. The chain has TRBV4-2 and TRBJ2-1; TRBD2 matches 8 bases. The trim removed 0 bases at V and 7 bases at J, leaving 2 bases unmatched. Germline lookup yields CDR1 LGHNA and CDR2 YNFKEQ. This CDR3 is built from 14 residues.

About this clone: At one of its ends the junction is not consistent with the germline gene, which may arise from a read error. This sequence joins TRBV19 and TRBJ2-2; D is tentatively TRBD1 or TRBD2 (5 bases each). This CDR3 contains 14 residues. The germline V gene encodes CDR1 LNHDA and CDR2 SQIVND (reference sequence). CDR3 in DNA: TGTGCCAGTAGAGGGGCGCCGGTTACCGGGGAGCCGTTTTTT. Protein sequence: CASRGAPVTGEPFF.

J is TRBJ1-1 and V is TRBV4-2; D is ambiguous. V was clipped by 0 bases and J by 1 base, with 9 bases between them. Germline values: CDR1 LGHNA, CDR2 YNFKEQ. This CDR3 is 15 amino acids long. The CDR3 bases are TGTGCCAGCAGCCAAGAAGATGAGGAGAACACTGAAGCTTTCTTT. Residues: CASSQEDEENTEAFF.

CDR3 residues: CASSLDRVHEQYF. The CDR3 bases are TGTGCCAGCAGCCTGGACAGGGTCCACGAGCAGTACTTC. The chain carries TRBV5-4 and TRBJ2-7; TRBD1 matches at 8 bases. With 4 bases clipped from V and 5 bases from J, the junction kept 5 bases outside the gene matches. Germline CDR1 reads SGHNT; CDR2 reads YYREEE (reference sequence). The CDR3 is made up of 13 amino acids.

The rearrangement joins TRBV11-3 to TRBJ2-3; weak D call: TRBD2 (5 bases). CDR1 is SGHNT, CDR2 YENEEA, per germline. The CDR3 length is 20 residues. Trimming cost V 2 bases and J 1 base, with 25 bases left between them. The CDR3 sequence: CASSLNSPGCASWRTDTQYF. CDR3 sequence (DNA): TGTGCCAGCAGCTTAAACTCCCCCGGGTGCGCTAGCTGGCGCACAGATACGCAGTATTTT. The complete variable domain, with remaining parts taken from reference TRBV11-3 and TRBJ2-3, reads EAGVVQSPRYKIIEKKQPVAFWCNPISGHNTLYWYLQNLGQGPELLIRYENEEAVDDSQLPKDRFSAERLKGVDSTLKIQPAELGDSAVYLCASSLNSPGCASWRTDTQYFGPGTRLTVL.

This chain joins TRBV30 and TRBJ1-2, with D perhaps TRBD1 (5 bases). Germline V gene sequence: CDR1 GTSNPN, CDR2 SVGIG (reference sequence). V dropped 5 bases and J dropped 2 bases, with 15 bases sitting between them. The CDR3 has 14 residues. The CDR3 sequence: CAWRRWGANYGYTF. The CDR3 DNA follows: TGTGCCTGGCGAAGGTGGGGCGCGAACTATGGCTACACCTTC. Looking up the rest from reference TRBV30 and TRBJ1-2 gives the full variable domain: SQTIHQWPATLVQPVGSPLSLECTVEGTSNPNLYWYRQAAGRGLQLLFYSVGIGQISSEVPQNLSASRPQDRQFILSSKKLLLSDSGFYLCAWRRWGANYGYTFGSGTRLTVV.

This sequence joins TRBV18 and TRBJ1-1; D ambiguous. Germline CDR1 and CDR2: KGHSH and LQKENI. V was pared by 0 bases and J by 3 bases, with 14 bases between. This CDR3 spans 16 amino acids. CDR3 amino acids: CASSPPEPVRDTEAFF. The CDR3 coding sequence is TGTGCCAGCTCACCACCGGAACCCGTCCGGGACACTGAAGCTTTCTTT.

The gene calls are TRBV5-1 and TRBJ1-6; D perhaps matches TRBD1 (5 bases). The germline V and J ends were trimmed by 1 base and 0 bases, with 11 bases remaining between them. Germline-derived CDR1 and CDR2 are SGHRS and YFSETQ. The CDR3 extends over 17 amino acids. CDR3 nucleotides: TGCGCCAGCAGCTTGACAGGTGCGAGCTCCTATAATTCACCCCTCCACTTT. It yields the protein CASSLTGASSYNSPLHF.

This chain uses TRBV5-6 with TRBJ1-2; 7 bases are shared with TRBD1. The CDR3 runs 12 residues. V shed 7 bases, J shed 8 bases, and the junction held 8 bases outside the gene matches. Germline CDR1 is SGHDT and CDR2 is YYEEEE. The CDR3 spells CASGTASVGYTF. The CDR3 DNA reads as TGTGCCAGCGGGACAGCCAGTGTGGGCTACACCTTC. Full variable domain (rest looked up from reference TRBV5-6 and TRBJ1-2): DAGVTQSPTHLIKTRGQQVTLRCSPKSGHDTVSWYQQALGQGPQFIFQYYEEEERQRGNFPDRFSGHQFPNYSSELNVNALLLGDSALYLCASGTASVGYTFGSGTRLTVV.

The gene calls are TRBV12-3 or TRBV12-4 and TRBJ1-6; D gene unclear. Trimming left V 5 bases short and J 3 bases short, with 2 bases between. This CDR3 has 12 residues. The CDR3 region is CASSDYNSPLHF. The CDR3 region has the DNA TGTGCCAGCAGTGACTATAATTCACCCCTCCACTTT.

The V call is TRBV9, the J call TRBJ2-5; 10 bases are shared with TRBD2. The germline gives CDR1 SGDLS, CDR2 YYNGEE. The CDR3 is 14 residues long. V lost 4 bases to trimming and J lost 4 bases; unmatched junction nucleotides: 4. CDR3 sequence (DNA): TGTGCCAGCAGCCTTCTAGCGGGGGTAGAGACCCAGTACTTC. Residues: CASSLLAGVETQYF.

The chain links TRBV25-1 to TRBJ2-7, with D tentatively TRBD1 (7 bases). Germline CDR1 is MGHDK and CDR2 is SYGVNS. V lost 3 bases and J lost 5, with 17 bases in between. The CDR3 runs 15 residues. The CDR3 protein is CASSEWQTGRHEQYF. In DNA form, the CDR3 reads TGTGCCAGCAGTGAGTGGCAGACAGGGAGGCACGAGCAGTACTTC.

The rearrangement links TRBV28 to TRBJ1-2; TRBD1 is a possible D gene (6 bases). Germline CDR1 and CDR2: MDHEN and SYDVKM. The V and J ends lost 1 base and 4 bases respectively, with 16 bases between them. The CDR3 is 16 residues long. As DNA, the CDR3 is TGTGCCAGCAGTTTATCAGTAGGGACAACCGCCTATGGCTACACCTTC. This sequence encodes CASSLSVGTTAYGYTF.

J is TRBJ1-1 and V is TRBV6-5; no definite D call. The V gene lost 5 bases and the J gene lost 1 base, with 11 bases spanning the gap. The germline V gene encodes CDR1 MNHEY and CDR2 SVGAGI. CDR3 length: 14 amino acids. In DNA form, the CDR3 reads TGTGCCAGCAGTACCCTGACGGAGAACACTGAAGCTTTCTTT. It specifies CASSTLTENTEAFF.

The chain is built from TRBV24-1 and TRBJ2-5; TRBD1 matches at 7 bases. The V gene's germline CDR1 is KGHDR and CDR2 SFDVKD. Losses at the gene ends were 1 base for V and 2 bases for J; bases not matched to a gene: 0. There are 14 residues in the CDR3. The CDR3, as DNA: TGTGCCACCAGTGATTTCAGGGGGCAAGAGACCCAGTACTTC. This codes for CATSDFRGQETQYF.

The V and J genes are TRBV4-3 and TRBJ2-1; 7 bases line up with TRBD2. The CDR3 loop spans 15 amino acids. The germline gives CDR1 LGHNA, CDR2 YSLEER. V trimming: 8 bases; J trimming: 8 bases; junction bases outside the gene matches: 15. CDR3 bases: TGCGCCAGCGGCCTTGGCGCTGCGGGGGTCTATGAGCAGTTCTTC. The encoded protein is CASGLGAAGVYEQFF.

The chain recombines TRBV2 with TRBJ1-1; 7 bases fit TRBD1. V was pared by 6 bases and J by 12 bases, with 13 bases of the junction left unmatched. This CDR3 has 13 amino acids. Looked up from germline, CDR1 is SNHLY and CDR2 is FYNNEI. DNA of the CDR3: TGTGCCAGCAGGGAGGGGGCTTGGGTATTGACTTTCTTT. This sequence encodes CASREGAWVLTFF.

V gene TRBV29-1 combines with J gene TRBJ1-4; no definite D call. V lost 6 bases, J lost 8 bases, and 16 bases lay in between. The CDR3 spans 13 residues. Germline V CDR1 and CDR2: SQVTM, ANQGSEA. DNA for the CDR3: TGCAGCGTGACATTCGGGGATTGGGAAAAACTGTTTTTT. Translating gives CSVTFGDWEKLFF.

The chain couples TRBV7-2 to TRBJ2-3, with a possible D match to TRBD1 (5 bases). Trimming took off 5 bases at V and 1 base at J, with 10 bases between the two ends. This CDR3 spans 14 amino acids. CDR1 and CDR2 from the germline V gene are SGHTA and FQGNSA. CDR3 sequence (DNA): TGTGCCAGCAGCCAGGGCCTGGGCACAGATACGCAGTATTTT. Protein: CASSQGLGTDTQYF.

The V and J genes are TRBV6-6 and TRBJ1-1; weak D call: TRBD1 (6 bases). Germline CDR1 is MNHNY and CDR2 is SVGAGI (reference sequence). The CDR3 consists of 13 residues. With 6 bases removed from V and 5 bases from J, the gap between germline ends came to 13 bases. The chain's CDR3 is CASSQLQGTEAFF. CDR3 in DNA: TGTGCCAGCAGCCAATTACAGGGTACTGAAGCTTTCTTT.